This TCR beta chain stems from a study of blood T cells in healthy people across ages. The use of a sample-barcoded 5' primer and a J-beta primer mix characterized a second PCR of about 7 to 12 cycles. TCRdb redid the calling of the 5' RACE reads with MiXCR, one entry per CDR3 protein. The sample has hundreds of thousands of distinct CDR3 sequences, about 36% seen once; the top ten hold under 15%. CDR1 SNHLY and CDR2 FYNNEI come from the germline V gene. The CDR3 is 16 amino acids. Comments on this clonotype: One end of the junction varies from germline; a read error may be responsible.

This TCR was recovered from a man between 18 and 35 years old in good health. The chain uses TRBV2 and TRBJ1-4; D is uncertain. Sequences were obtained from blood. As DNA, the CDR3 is TGTGCCAGCAGTGAAGGAAGAACAACAACAAATGAAAAACTGTTTTTT. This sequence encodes CASSEGRTTTNEKLFF.